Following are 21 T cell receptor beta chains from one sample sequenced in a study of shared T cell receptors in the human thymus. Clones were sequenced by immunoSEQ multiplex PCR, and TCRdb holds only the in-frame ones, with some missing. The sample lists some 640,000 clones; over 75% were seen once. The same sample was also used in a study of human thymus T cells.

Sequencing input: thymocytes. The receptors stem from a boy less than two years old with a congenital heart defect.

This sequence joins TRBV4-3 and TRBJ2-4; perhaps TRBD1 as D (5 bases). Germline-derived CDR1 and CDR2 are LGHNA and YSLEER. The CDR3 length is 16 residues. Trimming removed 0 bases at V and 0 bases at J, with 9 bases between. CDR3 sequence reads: CASSQDADTAKNIQYF. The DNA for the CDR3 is TGCGCCAGCAGCCAAGATGCGGACACAGCCAAAAACATTCAGTACTTC.

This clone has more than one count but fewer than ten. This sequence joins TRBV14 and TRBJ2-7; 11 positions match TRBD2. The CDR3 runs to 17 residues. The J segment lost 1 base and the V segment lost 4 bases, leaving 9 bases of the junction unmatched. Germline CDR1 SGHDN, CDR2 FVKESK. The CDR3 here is CASSRSTSSGRSYEQYF. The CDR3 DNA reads TGTGCCAGCAGCCGCTCCACCTCTAGCGGGAGGTCCTACGAGCAGTACTTC. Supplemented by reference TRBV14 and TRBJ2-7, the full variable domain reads EAGVTQFPSHSVIEKGQTVTLRCDPISGHDNLYWYRRVMGKEIKFLLHFVKESKQDESGMPNNRFLAERTGGTYSTLKVQPAELEDSGVYFCASSRSTSSGRSYEQYFGPGTRLTVT.

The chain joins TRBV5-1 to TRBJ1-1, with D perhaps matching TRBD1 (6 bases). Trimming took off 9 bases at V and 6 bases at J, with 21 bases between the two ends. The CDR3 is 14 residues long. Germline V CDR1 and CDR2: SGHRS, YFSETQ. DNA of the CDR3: TGCGCCACCCGACCCTATTCGGGGGGCGCTGAAGCTTTCTTT. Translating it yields CATRPYSGGAEAFF.

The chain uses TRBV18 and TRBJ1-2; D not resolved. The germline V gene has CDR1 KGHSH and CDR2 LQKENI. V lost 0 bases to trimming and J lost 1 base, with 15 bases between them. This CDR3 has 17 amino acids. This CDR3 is CASSPPNSPPFNYGYTF. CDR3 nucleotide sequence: TGTGCCAGCTCACCACCGAACAGCCCACCTTTTAACTATGGCTACACCTTC.

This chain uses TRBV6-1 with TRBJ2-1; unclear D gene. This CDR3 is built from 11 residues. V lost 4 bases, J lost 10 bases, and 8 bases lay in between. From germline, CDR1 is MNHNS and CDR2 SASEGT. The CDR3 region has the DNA TGTGCCAGCAGTGCGGTATACGAGCAGTTCTTC. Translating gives CASSAVYEQFF.

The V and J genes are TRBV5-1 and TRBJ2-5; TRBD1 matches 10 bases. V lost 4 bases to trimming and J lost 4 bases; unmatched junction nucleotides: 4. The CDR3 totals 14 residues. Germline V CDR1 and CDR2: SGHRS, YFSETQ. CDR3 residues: CASSEGTGAETQYF. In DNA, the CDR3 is TGCGCCAGCAGCGAGGGGACAGGGGCAGAGACCCAGTACTTC.

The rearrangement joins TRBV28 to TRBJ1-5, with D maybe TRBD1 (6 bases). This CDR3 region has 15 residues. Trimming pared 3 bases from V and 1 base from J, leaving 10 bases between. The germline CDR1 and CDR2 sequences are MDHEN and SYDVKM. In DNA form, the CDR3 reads TGTGCCAGCAGTTTCCCAGGGGAGAGCAATCAGCCCCAGCATTTT. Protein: CASSFPGESNQPQHF. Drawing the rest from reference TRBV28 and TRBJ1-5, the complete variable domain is DVKVTQSSRYLVKRTGEKVFLECVQDMDHENMFWYRQDPGLGLRLIYFSYDVKMKEKGDIPEGYSVSREKKERFSLILESASTNQTSMYLCASSFPGESNQPQHFGDGTRLSIL.

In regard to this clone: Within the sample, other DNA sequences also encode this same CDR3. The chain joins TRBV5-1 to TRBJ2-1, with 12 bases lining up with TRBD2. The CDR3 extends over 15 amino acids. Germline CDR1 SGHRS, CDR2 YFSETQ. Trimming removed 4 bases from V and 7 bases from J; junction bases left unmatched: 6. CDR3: CASSLRLAGDNEQFF. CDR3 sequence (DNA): TGCGCCAGCAGCCTAAGACTAGCGGGAGATAATGAGCAGTTCTTC.

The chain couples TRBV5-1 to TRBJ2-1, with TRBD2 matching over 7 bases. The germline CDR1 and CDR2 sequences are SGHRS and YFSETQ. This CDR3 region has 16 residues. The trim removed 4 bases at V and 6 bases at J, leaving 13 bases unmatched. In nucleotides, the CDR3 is TGCGCCAGCAGCCCGATCGGACTAGAGGAATCCAATGAGCAGTTCTTC. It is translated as CASSPIGLEESNEQFF.

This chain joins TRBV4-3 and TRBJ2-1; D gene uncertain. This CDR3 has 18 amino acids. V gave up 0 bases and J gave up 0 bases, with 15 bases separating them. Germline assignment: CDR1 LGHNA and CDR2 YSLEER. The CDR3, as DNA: TGCGCCAGCAGCCAAGATTTTGTGGGCAGGCTCTCCTACAATGAGCAGTTCTTC. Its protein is CASSQDFVGRLSYNEQFF.

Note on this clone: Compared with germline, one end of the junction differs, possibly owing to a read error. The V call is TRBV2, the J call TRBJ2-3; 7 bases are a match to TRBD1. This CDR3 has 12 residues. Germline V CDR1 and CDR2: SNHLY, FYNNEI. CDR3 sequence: CASSFRWTGPHF. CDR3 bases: TGTGCCAGCAGTTTCCGTTGGACAGGCCCGCATTTT.

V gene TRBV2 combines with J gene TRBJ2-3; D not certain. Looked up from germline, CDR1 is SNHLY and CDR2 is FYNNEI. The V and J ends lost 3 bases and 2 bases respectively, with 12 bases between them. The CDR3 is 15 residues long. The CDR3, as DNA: TGTGCCAGCAGTGACGTCTTCAGGTCCACAGATACGCAGTATTTT. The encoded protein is CASSDVFRSTDTQYF.

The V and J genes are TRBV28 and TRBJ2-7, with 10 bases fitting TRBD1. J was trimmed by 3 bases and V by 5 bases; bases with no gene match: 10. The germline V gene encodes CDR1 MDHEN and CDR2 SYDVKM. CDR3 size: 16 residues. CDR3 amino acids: CASSQSGTGEGYEQYF. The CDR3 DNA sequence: TGTGCCAGCAGTCAATCTGGGACAGGGGAGGGCTACGAGCAGTACTTC.

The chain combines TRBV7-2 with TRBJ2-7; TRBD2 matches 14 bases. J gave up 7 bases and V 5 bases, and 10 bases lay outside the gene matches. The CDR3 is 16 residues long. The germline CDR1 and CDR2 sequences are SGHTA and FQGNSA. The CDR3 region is CASSKGLAGGHYEQYF. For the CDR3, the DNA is TGTGCCAGCAGCAAAGGACTAGCGGGAGGTCATTATGAGCAGTACTTC.

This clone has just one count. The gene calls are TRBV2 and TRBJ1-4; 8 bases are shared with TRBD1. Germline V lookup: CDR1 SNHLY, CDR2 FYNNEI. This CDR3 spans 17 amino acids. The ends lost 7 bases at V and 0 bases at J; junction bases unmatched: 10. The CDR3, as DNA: TGTGCCAGCATCGGGCGGGACAGGCCAGCAACTAATGAAAAACTGTTTTTT. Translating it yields CASIGRDRPATNEKLFF.

For the CDR3, the DNA is TGTGCCAGCAGCCAGGGACTAGCGGGAGCCCCCACCGGGGAGCTGTTTTTT. Amino acid sequence: CASSQGLAGAPTGELFF. The chain has TRBV9 and TRBJ2-2; 14 bases match TRBD2. This CDR3 contains 17 residues. Germline-derived CDR1 and CDR2 are SGDLS and YYNGEE. Trimming cost V 4 bases and J 4 bases; bases outside gene matches: 6.

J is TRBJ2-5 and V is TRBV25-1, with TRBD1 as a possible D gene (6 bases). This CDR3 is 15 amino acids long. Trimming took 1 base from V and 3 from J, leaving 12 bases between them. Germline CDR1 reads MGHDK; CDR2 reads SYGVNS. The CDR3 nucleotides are TGTGCCAGCAGTGAATTTAAGGCAGGGGAAGAGACCCAGTACTTC. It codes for CASSEFKAGEETQYF. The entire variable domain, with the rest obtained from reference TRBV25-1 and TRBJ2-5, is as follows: EADIYQTPRYLVIGTGKKITLECSQTMGHDKMYWYQQDPGMELHLIHYSYGVNSTEKGDLSSESTVSRIRTEHFPLTLESARPSHTSQYLCASSEFKAGEETQYFGPGTRLLVL.

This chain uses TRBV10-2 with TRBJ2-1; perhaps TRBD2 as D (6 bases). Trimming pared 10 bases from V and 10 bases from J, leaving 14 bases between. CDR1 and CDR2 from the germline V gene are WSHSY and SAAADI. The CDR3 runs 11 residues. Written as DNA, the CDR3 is TGCGCCACTCTAAGTGGGGGGGAGCAGTTCTTC. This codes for CATLSGGEQFF.

CDR3 sequence reads: CAWSVPYPGGAIDTQYF. The CDR3 DNA sequence: TGTGCCTGGAGTGTTCCTTATCCGGGGGGGGCCATAGATACGCAGTATTTT. The rearrangement uses TRBV30 and TRBJ2-3, with 8 nucleotides matching TRBD2. The CDR3 is 17 residues long. V shed 0 bases, J shed 5 bases, and the junction held 13 bases outside the gene matches. Germline values: CDR1 GTSNPN, CDR2 SVGIG (reference sequence).

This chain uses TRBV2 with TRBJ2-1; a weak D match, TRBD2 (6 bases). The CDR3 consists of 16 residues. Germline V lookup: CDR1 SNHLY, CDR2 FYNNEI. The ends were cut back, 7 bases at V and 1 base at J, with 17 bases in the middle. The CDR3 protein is CASIPGTGVSYNEQFF. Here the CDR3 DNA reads TGTGCCAGCATCCCAGGGACGGGAGTATCCTACAATGAGCAGTTCTTC. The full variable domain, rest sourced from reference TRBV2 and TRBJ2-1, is EPEVTQTPSHQVTQMGQEVILRCVPISNHLYFYWYRQILGQKVEFLVSFYNNEISEKSEIFDDQFSVERPDGSNFTLKIRSTKLEDSAMYFCASIPGTGVSYNEQFFGPGTRLTVL.

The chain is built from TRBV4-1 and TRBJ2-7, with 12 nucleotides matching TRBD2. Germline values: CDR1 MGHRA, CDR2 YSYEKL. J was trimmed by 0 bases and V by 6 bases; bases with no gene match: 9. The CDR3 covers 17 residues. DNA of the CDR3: TGCGCCAGCAGTGAGACTAGCGGGAGTAGGAGCTCCTACGAGCAGTACTTC. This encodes CASSETSGSRSSYEQYF.